The 14 T cell receptor beta chains presented below share a single source sample, sequenced in a study of cytomegalovirus exposure and HLA in healthy donors. It was with 60 Vbeta and 13 Jbeta primers that the PCR ran. The table came from immunoSEQ multiplex PCR; TCRdb's copy has only in-frame clones and leaves some out. The sample comprises 95,000 to 150,000 clones, around 77% of which are singletons, and more than 10% rests with the top ten. The sample comprised PBMCs. Receptor source: a woman aged 40 to 49 in good health and CMV-seropositive.

The table lists this clone with a few counts. V gene TRBV6-5 combines with J gene TRBJ1-5, with D possibly matching TRBD1 (5 bases). V gave up 5 bases and J gave up 4 bases, with 15 bases separating them. The CDR3 extends over 15 amino acids. From germline, CDR1 is MNHEY and CDR2 SVGAGI. The CDR3 DNA reads TGTGCCAGCAGTCTCAAATATGGGGGGAATCAGCCCCAGCATTTT. It encodes CASSLKYGGNQPQHF.

In its sample, this clone was seen once. The V and J genes are TRBV5-6 and TRBJ2-7; 16 positions match TRBD2. The J segment lost 3 bases and the V segment lost 5 bases, leaving 5 bases of the junction unmatched. The CDR3 covers 16 residues. From germline, CDR1 is SGHDT and CDR2 YYEEEE. CDR3 amino acids: CASSSGLAGGLYEQYF. DNA of the CDR3: TGTGCCAGCAGTTCGGGACTAGCGGGAGGGCTCTACGAGCAGTACTTC.

V usage is TRBV5-6 and J usage is TRBJ1-6; no reliable D call. CDR1 is SGHDT, CDR2 YYEEEE, per germline. V gave up 2 bases and J gave up 9 bases, with 9 bases separating them. The CDR3 totals 13 residues. The chain's CDR3 is CASSLPGGSPLHF. CDR3 nucleotide sequence: TGTGCCAGCAGCTTACCAGGTGGTTCACCCCTCCACTTT.

The rearrangement links TRBV5-1 to TRBJ1-6; 9 nucleotides line up with TRBD1. This CDR3 has 15 residues. The junction had 6 bases not matched to a gene; V was cut back by 4 bases and J by 7 bases. From germline, CDR1 is SGHRS and CDR2 YFSETQ. CDR3 DNA: TGCGCCAGCAGCAGGACAGGGGAGAGGAATTCACCCCTCCACTTT. Its protein product is CASSRTGERNSPLHF.

The chain links TRBV6-5 to TRBJ1-1, with D tentatively TRBD1 (5 bases). Germline V gene lookup returns CDR1 MNHEY and CDR2 SVGAGI. Trimming removed 5 bases at V and 5 bases at J, with 12 bases between. The CDR3 contains 13 residues. The CDR3 DNA sequence: TGTGCCAGCAGTCAGATCCGGGGGACTGAAGCTTTCTTT. Its protein product is CASSQIRGTEAFF.

The chain joins TRBV4-1 to TRBJ1-3, with D unresolved. Trimming cost V 2 bases and J 3 bases, with 17 bases left between them. Germline CDR1 reads MGHRA; CDR2 reads YSYEKL. The CDR3 totals 17 residues. The CDR3 sequence: CASSQRVAGSDGNTIYF. The CDR3 DNA reads TGCGCCAGCAGCCAACGAGTCGCGGGCTCTGATGGAAACACCATATATTTT.

In this sample, this clone turned up once. The chain uses TRBV7-9 and TRBJ1-5; 7 bases map to TRBD1. This CDR3 is 12 amino acids long. The V gene's germline CDR1 is SEHNR and CDR2 FQNEAQ (reference sequence). V was pared by 10 bases and J by 6 bases, with 6 bases of the junction left unmatched. The CDR3 nucleotides are TGTGCCAATTGGACAGGCCGTCAGCCCCAGCATTTT. Translation: CANWTGRQPQHF.

The gene calls are TRBV18 and TRBJ2-1; D is undetermined. CDR1 is KGHSH and CDR2 is LQKENI in the germline V gene. V shed 3 bases and J shed 6 bases, with 12 bases lying between them. The CDR3 contains 14 residues. DNA for the CDR3: TGTGCCAGCTCACCCGTACTTGGGCCCAATGAGCAGTTCTTC. Translated, it gives CASSPVLGPNEQFF.

In regard to this clone: Mismatch with germline at one junction end may stem from a read error. The rearrangement joins TRBV4-1 to TRBJ2-4; 8 nucleotides agree with TRBD2. Germline V gene sequence: CDR1 MGHRA, CDR2 YSYEKL. The CDR3 has 18 amino acids. The CDR3 sequence is CASSPTGTSPATKDIQYF. CDR3 in DNA: TGCGCCAGCAGCCCTACCGGGACTAGTCCTGCAACCAAAGACATTCAGTACTTC.

V and J are TRBV7-9 and TRBJ2-2, with a weak D call TRBD2 (6 bases). V was shortened by 1 base and J by 0 bases, with 6 bases between the two germline ends. This CDR3 is built from 15 residues. Germline V CDR1 and CDR2: SEHNR, FQNEAQ (reference sequence). The CDR3 region has the DNA TGTGCCAGCAGCTTAGGGACTACGAACACCGGGGAGCTGTTTTTT. Its protein product is CASSLGTTNTGELFF.

This rearrangement joins TRBV6-5 to TRBJ1-5, with 8 nucleotides matching TRBD1. V trimming: 2 bases; J trimming: 6 bases; junction bases outside the gene matches: 9. Germline-derived CDR1 and CDR2 are MNHEY and SVGAGI. The CDR3 sequence is 16 residues long. The CDR3 here is CASSYTAAGGSQPQHF. The DNA for the CDR3 is TGTGCCAGCAGTTACACGGCCGCAGGGGGCAGTCAGCCCCAGCATTTT.

The gene calls are TRBV4-1 and TRBJ1-6; D is unclear. The CDR3 loop spans 17 amino acids. The V end was cut by 1 base, the J end by 6 bases, with 16 bases between. Germline V gene data show CDR1 as MGHRA and CDR2 as YSYEKL. CDR3 amino acids: CASSQGGITPSNSPLHF. CDR3 coding DNA: TGCGCCAGCAGCCAAGGCGGAATTACACCGTCTAATTCACCCCTCCACTTT.

The rearrangement uses TRBV28 and TRBJ2-7; tentatively, D is TRBD1 (6 bases). In germline, CDR1 is MDHEN, CDR2 SYDVKM. With 2 bases removed from V and 3 bases from J, the gap between germline ends came to 11 bases. CDR3 length: 14 amino acids. The CDR3 DNA follows: TGTGCCAGCAGTTTAGGGGGCACATTCTACGAGCAGTACTTC. Translated, it gives CASSLGGTFYEQYF. Variable domain in full (rest from reference TRBV28 and TRBJ2-7): DVKVTQSSRYLVKRTGEKVFLECVQDMDHENMFWYRQDPGLGLRLIYFSYDVKMKEKGDIPEGYSVSREKKERFSLILESASTNQTSMYLCASSLGGTFYEQYFGPGTRLTVT.

The chain carries TRBV5-1 and TRBJ1-1; 9 nucleotides line up with TRBD1. The V gene's germline CDR1 is SGHRS and CDR2 YFSETQ. This CDR3 has 12 amino acids. The junction had 6 bases not matched to a gene; V was cut back by 4 bases and J by 11 bases. The CDR3 DNA reads as TGCGCCAGCAGCCAGGGACAGGGTGGGGCTTTCTTT. It specifies CASSQGQGGAFF.